The subject of this entry is one TCR beta chain. This clonotype came up many times. This clone's antigen is unknown. Germline and junction disagree at one end, which may indicate a read error. PBMCs were isolated by Ficoll-Paque density gradient centrifugation. The source of the sample is a study of T-cell memory formation after mild COVID-19 (dated by TCRdb to the early 2020s). In terms of the full investigation: TCR sequence clusters from the two donors were largely donor specific. In two donors, T-cell clones that expanded and contracted after mild COVID-19 were followed by sequencing TCRalpha and TCRbeta repertoires longitudinally. The cohort comprised two young, previously healthy adult volunteers, one female and one male.

CDR1 and CDR2 were assigned from the germline V gene (reference sequence) as GTSNPN and SVGIG. The CDR3 runs 14 residues from the cysteine to the phenylalanine. The entry retains the CDR3 DNA only, 42 bases that are in frame from base 1. General conclusions and limits of the study: Only a couple of mild cases were covered in the study, and larger cohorts including severe cases with pre-infection samples were considered necessary. Balanced CD4/CD8 phenotypes were observed for clones contracting from day 15 to 85, whereas a bias towards CD4+ was observed for a second wave of clones expanding from day 15 to 37. SARS-CoV-2 specificity of the second-wave clones peaking on day 37 was not confirmed. Contracting CD4+ clones were found mainly in CM and EM memory subsets, while CD8+ clones were enriched in EMRA. The detection of some responding clones in pre-infection memory suggests that pre-existing cross-reactive memory T cells joined the SARS-CoV-2 response.

Data came from an Illumina NovaSeq 6000. TCRalpha and TCRbeta cDNA libraries were built by 5'RACE with constant-segment primers, adding sample barcodes and unique molecular identifiers. Trizol reagent was used to extract RNA from every sample. The libraries were amplified in two PCR steps, and the second step added a second sample barcode and Illumina TruSeq adapters. The libraries were sequenced on an Illumina NovaSeq using 2 x 150 bp paired-end reads. The study's processing was this. Demultiplexing of reads and collapsing into UMI-guided consensus sequences were performed with migec v1.2.7. With mixcr v2.1.11, UMI consensuses were aligned to TRA and TRB V and J templates and assembled into clonotypes. A clonotype was counted as expanded or contracted only if both edgeR and NoisET called the change significant, with noise models trained on biological replicates. edgeR calls used a false discovery rate-adjusted p below 0.01 and a log2 fold-change threshold of 1. As an exploratory analysis of dynamics, PCA with hierarchical clustering was applied to max-normalized trajectories of the 1000 most abundant clonotypes. Each responding clone was given a CD4 or CD8 phenotype based on the CD4+ and CD8+ repertoires, which had been sequenced separately. In TCRdb, the public reads were trimmed at Q25 with fastp and aligned with MiXCR, with productive beta chains retained. Every entry covers one CDR3 protein and lists the most common genes and DNA from its rows. The V and J calls reflect TCRdb's pipeline rather than the authors' work. Here the sample has about 560,000 distinct CDR3 sequences; roughly 18% occur a single time. About 12% of the sample rests with the top ten.

This receptor was obtained from an adult woman who had mild COVID-19 (a few samples of this study predate the infection). The sample titles of this study are shuffled in the database, so cell type and time point are left out; the donor was told from shared clones. The chain was built from TRBV30 and TRBJ2-7; TRBD1 could be the D gene, as 6 bases match. The sequenced sample consisted of PBMCs or a T cell subset sorted from them (not recorded which). The CDR3 is CAGSYGGNSGEQYF. The DNA sequence reads TGTGCCGGGAGTTATGGGGGCAATTCGGGCGAGCAGTACTTC.